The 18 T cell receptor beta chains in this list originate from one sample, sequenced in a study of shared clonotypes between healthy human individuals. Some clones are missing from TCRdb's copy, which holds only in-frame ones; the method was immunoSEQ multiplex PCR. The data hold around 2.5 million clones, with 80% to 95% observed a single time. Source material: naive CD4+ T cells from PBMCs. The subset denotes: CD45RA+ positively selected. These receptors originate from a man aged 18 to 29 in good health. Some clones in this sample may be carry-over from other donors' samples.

CDR3 residues: CASSLTSGIYNEQFF. CDR3 coding DNA: TGTGCCAGCAGTTTGACTAGCGGGATCTACAATGAGCAGTTCTTC. The chain recombines TRBV6-5 with TRBJ2-1, with TRBD2 matching 11 bases. Germline V gene sequence: CDR1 MNHEY, CDR2 SVGAGI. The CDR3 has 15 residues. The junction had 2 bases not matched to a gene; V was cut back by 4 bases and J by 3 bases.

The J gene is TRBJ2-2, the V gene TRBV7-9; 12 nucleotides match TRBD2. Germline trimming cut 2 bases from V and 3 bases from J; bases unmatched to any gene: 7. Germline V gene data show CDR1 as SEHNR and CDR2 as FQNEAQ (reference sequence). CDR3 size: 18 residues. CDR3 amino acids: CASSLRPSGRADTGELFF. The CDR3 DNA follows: TGTGCCAGCAGCTTAAGGCCTAGCGGGAGGGCCGACACCGGGGAGCTGTTTTTT.

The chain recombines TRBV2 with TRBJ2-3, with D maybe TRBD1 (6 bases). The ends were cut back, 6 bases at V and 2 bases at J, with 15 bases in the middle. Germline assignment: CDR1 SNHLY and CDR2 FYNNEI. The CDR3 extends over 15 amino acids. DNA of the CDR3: TGTGCCAGCAGATCAACAGGGATAAACACAGATACGCAGTATTTT. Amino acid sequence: CASRSTGINTDTQYF.

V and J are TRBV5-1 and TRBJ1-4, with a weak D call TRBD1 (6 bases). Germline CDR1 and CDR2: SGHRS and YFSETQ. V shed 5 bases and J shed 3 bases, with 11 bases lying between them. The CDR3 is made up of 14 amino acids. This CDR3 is CASRTGSPNEKLFF. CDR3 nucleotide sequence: TGCGCCAGCAGAACAGGGAGTCCTAATGAAAAACTGTTTTTT. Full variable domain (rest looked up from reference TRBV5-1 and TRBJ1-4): KAGVTQTPRYLIKTRGQQVTLSCSPISGHRSVSWYQQTPGQGLQFLFEYFSETQRNKGNFPGRFSGRQFSNSRSEMNVSTLELGDSALYLCASRTGSPNEKLFFGSGTQLSVL.

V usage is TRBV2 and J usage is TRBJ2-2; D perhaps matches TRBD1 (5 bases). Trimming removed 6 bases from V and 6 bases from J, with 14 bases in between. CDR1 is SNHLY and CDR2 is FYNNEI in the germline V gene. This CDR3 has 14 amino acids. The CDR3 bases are TGTGCCAGCAGAAGCCAACAGGTGTCCGGGGAGCTGTTTTTT. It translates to CASRSQQVSGELFF.

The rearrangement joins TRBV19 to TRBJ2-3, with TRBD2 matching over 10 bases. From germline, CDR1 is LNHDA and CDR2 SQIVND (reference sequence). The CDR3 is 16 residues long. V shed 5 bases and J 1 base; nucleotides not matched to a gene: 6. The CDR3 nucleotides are TGTGCCAGTAGTGGAACTAGCGGGACACGCACAGATACGCAGTATTTT. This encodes CASSGTSGTRTDTQYF.

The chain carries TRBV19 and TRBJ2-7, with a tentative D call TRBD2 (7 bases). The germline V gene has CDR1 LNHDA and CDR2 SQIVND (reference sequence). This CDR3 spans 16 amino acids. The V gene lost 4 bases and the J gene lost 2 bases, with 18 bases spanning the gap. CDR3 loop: CASSTGGWDNAYEQYF. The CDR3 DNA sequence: TGTGCCAGTAGTACCGGGGGGTGGGACAACGCCTACGAGCAGTACTTC.

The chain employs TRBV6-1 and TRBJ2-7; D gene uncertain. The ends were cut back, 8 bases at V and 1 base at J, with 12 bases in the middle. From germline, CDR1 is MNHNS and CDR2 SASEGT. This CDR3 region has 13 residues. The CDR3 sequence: CASGRHQSYEQYF. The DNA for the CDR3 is TGTGCCAGCGGTCGACACCAATCCTACGAGCAGTACTTC.

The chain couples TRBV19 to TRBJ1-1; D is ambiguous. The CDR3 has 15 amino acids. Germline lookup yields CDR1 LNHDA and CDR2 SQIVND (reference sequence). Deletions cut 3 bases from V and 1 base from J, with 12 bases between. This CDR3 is CASSIEGYQNTEAFF. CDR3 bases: TGTGCCAGTAGTATCGAAGGTTACCAGAACACTGAAGCTTTCTTT.

The CDR3 spells CAWSEGAGNSNQPQHF. CDR3 nucleotide sequence: TGTGCCTGGAGTGAGGGGGCGGGGAATAGCAATCAGCCCCAGCATTTT. The chain carries TRBV30 and TRBJ1-5; the match to TRBD1 covers 7 bases. Looked up from germline, CDR1 is GTSNPN and CDR2 is SVGIG (reference sequence). CDR3 length: 16 residues. V dropped 1 base and J dropped 0; count of bases not matched to a gene: 6.

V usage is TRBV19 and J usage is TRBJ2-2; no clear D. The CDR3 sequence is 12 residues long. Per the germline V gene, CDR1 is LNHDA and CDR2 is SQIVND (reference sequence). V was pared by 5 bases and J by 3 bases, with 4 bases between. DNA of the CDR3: TGTGCCAGTAGTTCTCACACCGGGGAGCTGTTTTTT. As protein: CASSSHTGELFF.

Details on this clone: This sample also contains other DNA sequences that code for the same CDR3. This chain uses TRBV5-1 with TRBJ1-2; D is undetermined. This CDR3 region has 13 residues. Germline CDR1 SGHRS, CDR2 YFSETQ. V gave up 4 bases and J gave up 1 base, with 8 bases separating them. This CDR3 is CASSSGDNYGYTF. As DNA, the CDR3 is TGCGCCAGCAGCAGCGGGGATAACTATGGCTACACCTTC.

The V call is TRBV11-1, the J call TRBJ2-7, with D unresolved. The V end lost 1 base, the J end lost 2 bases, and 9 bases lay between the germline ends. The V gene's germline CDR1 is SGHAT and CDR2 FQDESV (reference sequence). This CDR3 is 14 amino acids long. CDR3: CASSLEQWTYEQYF. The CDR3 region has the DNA TGTGCCAGCAGCTTAGAACAGTGGACCTACGAGCAGTACTTC.

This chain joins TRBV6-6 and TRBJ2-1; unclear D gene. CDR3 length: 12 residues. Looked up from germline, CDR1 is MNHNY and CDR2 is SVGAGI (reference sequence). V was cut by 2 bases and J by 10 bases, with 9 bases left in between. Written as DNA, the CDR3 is TGTGCCAGCAGTTACGCGAGCGAAGAGCAGTTCTTC. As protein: CASSYASEEQFF.

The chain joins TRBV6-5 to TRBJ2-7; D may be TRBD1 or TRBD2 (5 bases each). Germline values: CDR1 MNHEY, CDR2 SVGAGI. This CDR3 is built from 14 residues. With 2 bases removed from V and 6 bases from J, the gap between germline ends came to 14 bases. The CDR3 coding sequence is TGTGCCAGCAGTTACGTAGGGGAGCCGCTCGAGCAGTACTTC. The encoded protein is CASSYVGEPLEQYF.

CDR3 bases: TGTGCCTGGGCCCCAGGGATGGAGACCCAGTACTTC. It yields the protein CAWAPGMETQYF. The chain carries TRBV30 and TRBJ2-5; D is perhaps TRBD1 (5 bases). Germline loops: CDR1 GTSNPN, CDR2 SVGIG (reference sequence). V lost 5 bases, J lost 5 bases, and 12 bases lay in between. The CDR3 contains 12 residues.

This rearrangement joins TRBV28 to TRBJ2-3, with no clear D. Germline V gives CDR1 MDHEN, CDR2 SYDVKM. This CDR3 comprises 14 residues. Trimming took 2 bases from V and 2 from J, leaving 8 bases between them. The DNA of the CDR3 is TGTGCCAGCAGTTTACGCCTCCCCACAGATACGCAGTATTTT. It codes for CASSLRLPTDTQYF.

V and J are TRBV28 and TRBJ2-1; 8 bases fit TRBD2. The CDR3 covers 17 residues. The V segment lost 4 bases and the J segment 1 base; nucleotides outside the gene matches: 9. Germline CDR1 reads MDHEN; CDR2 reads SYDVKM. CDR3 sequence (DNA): TGTGCCAGCAGTTCCCCCTCGGCGGGAGGATCCTACAATGAGCAGTTCTTC. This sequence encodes CASSSPSAGGSYNEQFF. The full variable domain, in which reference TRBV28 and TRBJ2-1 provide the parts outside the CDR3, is DVKVTQSSRYLVKRTGEKVFLECVQDMDHENMFWYRQDPGLGLRLIYFSYDVKMKEKGDIPEGYSVSREKKERFSLILESASTNQTSMYLCASSSPSAGGSYNEQFFGPGTRLTVL.